This is a list of T cell receptor beta chains from one sample in a study of T cell responses to AZD1222 COVID-19 vaccine. The protocol was immunoSEQ multiplex PCR, while the TCRdb copy is restricted to in-frame clones and leaves out a portion. The sample holds some 150,000 clones, less than 90% seen once. The sequencing here drew on peripheral blood, taken after recovery from COVID-19. The receptors originated from an adult who had recovered from COVID-19. Each CDR3 is given with its conserved first and last residue. Fields, in order: V gene, clone size, J gene, D gene, CDR3 DNA, CDR3 protein. D genes are given only for firm matches. Size values are once, few and many counts, or a class for expanded clones, and some rows have none.

TRBV6-1	.	TRBJ2-1	.	TGTGCCAGCAGTGAACATGTGGGGGGTAATGAGCAGTTCTTC	CASSEHVGGNEQFF
TRBV19	once	TRBJ2-5	TRBD2	TGTGCCAGTAGTATAAACGGGGCTAGCGGGAGTCCTAAGTACTTC	CASSINGASGSPKYF
TRBV5-1	.	TRBJ1-4	.	TGCGCCAGCAGCTTGGTTCGCAGCTCTAATGAAAAACTGTTTTTT	CASSLVRSSNEKLFF
TRBV5-8	.	TRBJ2-3	.	TGTGCCAGCAGCCCGTATCGCCGGAGCACAGATACGCAGTATTTT	CASSPYRRSTDTQYF
TRBV19	.	TRBJ2-7	TRBD1	TGTGCCAGTAGTAGGGTCGCGGACAGGGGGCTATACGAGCAGTACTTC	CASSRVADRGLYEQYF
TRBV4-3	.	TRBJ2-5	TRBD2	TGCGCCAGCAGCCAAGATTTTCGGGGAGGGGAAGAGACCCAGTACTTC	CASSQDFRGGEETQYF
TRBV19	.	TRBJ1-1	.	TGTGCCAGTTGGGGCTGCCCGGGTCAGAATGAAGGAGTCGTATTAAGCGCTGAAGCTTTCTTT	CASWGCPGQNEGVVLSAEAFF
TRBV5-5	.	TRBJ1-6	TRBD1	TGTGCCAGCAGGGGACAGGGTTGGACCTATAATTCACCCCTCCACTTT	CASRGQGWTYNSPLHF
TRBV19	.	TRBJ2-5	.	TGTGCCAGTAGTATAGATCACGGGGAGACCCAGTACTTC	CASSIDHGETQYF
TRBV10-3	.	TRBJ1-1	TRBD1	TGTGCCATCAGGGGGACAGAAAACACTGAAGCTTTCTTT	CAIRGTENTEAFF
TRBV6-1	few	TRBJ2-5	.	TGTGCCAGCAGTGAAGTGGGGGTTTGGGGGACCCAGTACTTC	CASSEVGVWGTQYF
TRBV6-1	.	TRBJ2-7	TRBD2	TGTGCCAGCAGAAACATAGCGGGATCCTACGAGCAGTACTTC	CASRNIAGSYEQYF
TRBV2	.	TRBJ1-4	.	TGTGCCAGCAGAGACGGCAGGGGCAGGGAAAAACTGTTTTTT	CASRDGRGREKLFF
TRBV6-2/TRBV6-3	.	TRBJ2-2	.	TGTGCCAGCAGTTACCCTTTCAGCAACACCGGGGAGCTGTTTTTT	CASSYPFSNTGELFF
TRBV14	.	TRBJ1-1	.	TGTGCCAGCAGCCAAGGGGGTTGGGGGACTGAAGCTTTCTTT	CASSQGGWGTEAFF
TRBV18	.	TRBJ2-7	.	TGTGCCAGCTCACCACTCCCCTACGAGCAGTACTTC	CASSPLPYEQYF
TRBV5-1	.	TRBJ1-2	TRBD1	TGCGCCAGCAGCACCCGACAGGGGGTAGGCTACACCTTC	CASSTRQGVGYTF
TRBV5-5	once	TRBJ1-4	.	TGTGCCAGCAGCTTGGTGACGGCCGGGGGGGAAAAACTGTTTTTT	CASSLVTAGGEKLFF
TRBV25-1	.	TRBJ2-7	TRBD2	TGTGCCAGCAGTGAATTGGGCGGGAGACTCTACGAGCAGTACTTC	CASSELGGRLYEQYF
TRBV5-6	.	TRBJ2-7	TRBD1	TGTGCCAGCAGCCGGACAGGGAGTCACGAGCAGTACTTC	CASSRTGSHEQYF
TRBV7-9	once	TRBJ2-5	.	TGTGCCAGCAACAGACCCCCCAGGGGTTCAAATCCGGGAGAGACCCAGTACTTC	CASNRPPRGSNPGETQYF
TRBV5-1	.	TRBJ1-1	.	TGCGCCAGCAGCCTAGACAGGTGGAACACTGAAGCTTTCTTT	CASSLDRWNTEAFF